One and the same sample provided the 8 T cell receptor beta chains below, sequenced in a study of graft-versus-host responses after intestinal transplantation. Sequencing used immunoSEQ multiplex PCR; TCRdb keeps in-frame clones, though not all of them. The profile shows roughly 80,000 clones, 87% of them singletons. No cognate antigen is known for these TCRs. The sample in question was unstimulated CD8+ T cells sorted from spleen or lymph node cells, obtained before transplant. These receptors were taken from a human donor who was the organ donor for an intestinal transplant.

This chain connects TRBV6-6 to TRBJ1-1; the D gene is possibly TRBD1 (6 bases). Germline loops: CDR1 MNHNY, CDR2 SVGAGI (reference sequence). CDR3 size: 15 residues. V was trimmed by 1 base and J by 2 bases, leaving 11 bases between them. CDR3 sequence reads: CASSYYPGENTEAFF. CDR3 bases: TGTGCCAGCAGTTACTACCCAGGGGAAAACACTGAAGCTTTCTTT.

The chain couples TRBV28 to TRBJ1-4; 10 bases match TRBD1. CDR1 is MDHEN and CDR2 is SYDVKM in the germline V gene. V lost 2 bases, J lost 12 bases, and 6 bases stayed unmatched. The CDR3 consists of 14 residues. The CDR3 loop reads CASSLQDRGRELFF. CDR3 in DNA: TGTGCCAGCAGTTTACAGGACAGGGGGAGGGAACTGTTTTTT.

The CDR3 protein is CASSPWGNTEAFF. In DNA form, the CDR3 reads TGCGCCAGCAGCCCGTGGGGCAACACTGAAGCTTTCTTT. The rearrangement joins TRBV5-1 to TRBJ1-1; D is possibly TRBD1 (5 bases). The CDR3 runs to 13 residues. Germline V gives CDR1 SGHRS, CDR2 YFSETQ. V lost 4 bases and J 2 bases, leaving 9 bases between the germline ends.

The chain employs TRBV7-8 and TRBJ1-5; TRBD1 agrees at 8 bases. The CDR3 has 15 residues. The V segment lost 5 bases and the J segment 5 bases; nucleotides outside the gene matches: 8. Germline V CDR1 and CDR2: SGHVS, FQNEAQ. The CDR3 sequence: CASSADPGQDQPQHF. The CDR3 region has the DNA TGTGCCAGCAGCGCCGACCCGGGACAGGATCAGCCCCAGCATTTT.

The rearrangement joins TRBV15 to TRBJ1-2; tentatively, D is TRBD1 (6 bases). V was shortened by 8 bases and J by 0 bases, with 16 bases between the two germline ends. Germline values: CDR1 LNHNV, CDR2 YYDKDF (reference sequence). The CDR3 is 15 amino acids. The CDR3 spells CATGILGGSNYGYTF. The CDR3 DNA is TGTGCCACCGGAATCTTGGGGGGCTCTAACTATGGCTACACCTTC.

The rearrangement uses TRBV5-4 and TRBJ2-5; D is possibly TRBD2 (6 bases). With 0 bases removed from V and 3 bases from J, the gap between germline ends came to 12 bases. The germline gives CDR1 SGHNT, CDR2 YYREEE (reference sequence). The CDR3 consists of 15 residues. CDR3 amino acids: CASSLAGLIEETQYF. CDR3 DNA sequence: TGTGCCAGCAGCTTGGCCGGACTAATTGAAGAGACCCAGTACTTC.

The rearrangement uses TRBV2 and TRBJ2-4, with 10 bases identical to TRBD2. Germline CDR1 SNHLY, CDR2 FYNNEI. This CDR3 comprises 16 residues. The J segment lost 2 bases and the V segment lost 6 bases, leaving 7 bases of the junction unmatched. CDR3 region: CASRGAGGPPKNIQYF. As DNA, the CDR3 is TGTGCCAGCAGGGGAGCGGGGGGGCCCCCCAAAAACATTCAGTACTTC.

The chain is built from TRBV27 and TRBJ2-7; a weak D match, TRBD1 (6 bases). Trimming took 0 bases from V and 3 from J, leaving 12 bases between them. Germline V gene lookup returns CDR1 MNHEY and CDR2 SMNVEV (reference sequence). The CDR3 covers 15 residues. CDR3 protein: CASSLSQGIVYEQYF. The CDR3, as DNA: TGTGCCAGCAGTTTATCACAGGGTATAGTCTACGAGCAGTACTTC.